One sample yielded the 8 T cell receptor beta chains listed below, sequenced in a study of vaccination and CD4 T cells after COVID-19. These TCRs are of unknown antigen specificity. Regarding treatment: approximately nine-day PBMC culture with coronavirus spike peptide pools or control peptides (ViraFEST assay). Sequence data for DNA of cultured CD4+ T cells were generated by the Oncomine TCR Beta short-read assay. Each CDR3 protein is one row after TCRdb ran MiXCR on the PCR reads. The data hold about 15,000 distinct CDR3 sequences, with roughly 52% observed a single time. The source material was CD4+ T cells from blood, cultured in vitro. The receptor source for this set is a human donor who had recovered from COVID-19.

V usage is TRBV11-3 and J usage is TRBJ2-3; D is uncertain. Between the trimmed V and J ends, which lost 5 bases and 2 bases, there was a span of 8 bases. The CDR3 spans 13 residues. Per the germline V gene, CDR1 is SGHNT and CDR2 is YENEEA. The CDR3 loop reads CASSARVTDTQYF. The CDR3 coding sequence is TGTGCCAGCAGCGCACGTGTCACAGATACGCAGTATTTT. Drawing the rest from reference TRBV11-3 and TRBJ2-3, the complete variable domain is EAGVVQSPRYKIIEKKQPVAFWCNPISGHNTLYWYLQNLGQGPELLIRYENEEAVDDSQLPKDRFSAERLKGVDSTLKIQPAELGDSAVYLCASSARVTDTQYFGPGTRLTVL.

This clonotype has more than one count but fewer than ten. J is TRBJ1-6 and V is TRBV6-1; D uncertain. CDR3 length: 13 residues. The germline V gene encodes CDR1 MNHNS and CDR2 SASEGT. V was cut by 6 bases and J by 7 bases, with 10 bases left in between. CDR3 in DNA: TGTGCCAGCAGCCCATTGGGCAATTCACCCCTCCACTTT. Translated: CASSPLGNSPLHF.

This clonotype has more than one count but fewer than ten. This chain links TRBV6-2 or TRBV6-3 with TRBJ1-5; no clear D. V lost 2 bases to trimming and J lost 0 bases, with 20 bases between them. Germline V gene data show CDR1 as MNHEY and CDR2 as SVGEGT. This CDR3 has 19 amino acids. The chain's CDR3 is CASSYTPQQTRYSNQPQHF. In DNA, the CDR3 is TGTGCCAGCAGTTACACCCCCCAACAGACCAGATATAGCAATCAGCCCCAGCATTTT.

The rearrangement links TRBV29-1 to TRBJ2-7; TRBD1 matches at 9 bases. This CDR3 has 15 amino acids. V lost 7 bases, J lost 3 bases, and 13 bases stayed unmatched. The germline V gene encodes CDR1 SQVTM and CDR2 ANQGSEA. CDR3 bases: TGCAGCGCCGCACCTACACAGGGGGCAATCTACGAGCAGTACTTC. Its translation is CSAAPTQGAIYEQYF.

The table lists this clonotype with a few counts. Here the CDR3 reads CASSFWGGNTEAFF. Written as DNA, the CDR3 is TGTGCCAGCAGCTTTTGGGGTGGGAACACTGAAGCTTTCTTT. The chain recombines TRBV7-2 with TRBJ1-1; D uncertain. With 3 bases removed from V and 1 base from J, the gap between germline ends came to 9 bases. This CDR3 comprises 14 residues. Per the germline V gene, CDR1 is SGHTA and CDR2 is FQGNSA.

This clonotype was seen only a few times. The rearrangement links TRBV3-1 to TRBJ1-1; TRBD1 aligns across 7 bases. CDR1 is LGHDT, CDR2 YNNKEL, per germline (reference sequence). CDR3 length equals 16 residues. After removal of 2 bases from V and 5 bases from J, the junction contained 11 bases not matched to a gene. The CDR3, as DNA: TGTGCCAGCAGCCAACAAACAGGGGACCGATGGACTGAAGCTTTCTTT. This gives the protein CASSQQTGDRWTEAFF. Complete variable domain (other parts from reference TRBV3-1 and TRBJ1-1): DTAVSQTPKYLVTQMGNDKSIKCEQNLGHDTMYWYKQDSKKFLKIMFSYNNKELIINETVPNRFSPKSPDKAHLNLHINSLELGDSAVYFCASSQQTGDRWTEAFFGQGTRLTVV.

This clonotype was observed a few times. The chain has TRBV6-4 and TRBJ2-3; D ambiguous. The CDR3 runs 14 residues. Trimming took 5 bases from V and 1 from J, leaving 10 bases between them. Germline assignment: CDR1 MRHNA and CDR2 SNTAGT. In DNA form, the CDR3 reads TGTGCCAGCAGTCCCGGCCGAGGCACAGATACGCAGTATTTT. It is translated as CASSPGRGTDTQYF.

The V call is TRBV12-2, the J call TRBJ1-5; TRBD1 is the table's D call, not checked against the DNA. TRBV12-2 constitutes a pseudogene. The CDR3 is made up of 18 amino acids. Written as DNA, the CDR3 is TGTGCAAGTCGCTTACCCGCCGTCCGGGTCCGACCTCCTCAGCCCCAGCATTTT. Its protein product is CASRLPAVRVRPPQPQHF.